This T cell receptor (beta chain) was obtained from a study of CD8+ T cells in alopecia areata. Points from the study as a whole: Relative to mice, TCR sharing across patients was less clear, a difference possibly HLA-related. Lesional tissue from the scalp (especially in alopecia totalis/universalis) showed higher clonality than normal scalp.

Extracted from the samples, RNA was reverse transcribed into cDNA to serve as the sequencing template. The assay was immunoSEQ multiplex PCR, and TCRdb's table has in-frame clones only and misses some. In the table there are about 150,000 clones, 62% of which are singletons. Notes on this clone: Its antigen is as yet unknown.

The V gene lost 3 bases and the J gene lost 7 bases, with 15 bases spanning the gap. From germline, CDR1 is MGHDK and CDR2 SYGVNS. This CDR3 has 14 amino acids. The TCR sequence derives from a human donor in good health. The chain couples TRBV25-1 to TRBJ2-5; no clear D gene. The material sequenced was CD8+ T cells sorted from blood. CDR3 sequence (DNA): TGTGCCAGCAGTGATTGGAAGTCCCTGGCGACCCAGTACTTC. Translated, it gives CASSDWKSLATQYF.